A single sample gave rise to the 9 T cell receptor beta chains below, sequenced in a study of blood T cell repertoires in COVID-19. Clones were read by immunoSEQ multiplex PCR, and TCRdb kept only the in-frame ones, dropping some. The sample lists 50,000 to 70,000 clones; approximately 84% were seen once. Source material: peripheral blood. All receptors derive from a man between 65 and 80 years old with active COVID-19.

The chain combines TRBV5-6 with TRBJ2-7; 8 bases align to TRBD1. CDR3 length: 15 residues. Germline CDR1 is SGHDT and CDR2 is YYEEEE. Trimming removed 4 bases from V and 2 bases from J; junction bases left unmatched: 8. In nucleotides, the CDR3 is TGTGCCAGCAGCACTCGGACAGGGAGGCCCTACGAGCAGTACTTC. Its translation: CASSTRTGRPYEQYF.

This clone was picked up one time. The chain joins TRBV7-2 to TRBJ1-2; 9 bases fit TRBD1. The CDR3 runs to 16 residues. Looked up from germline, CDR1 is SGHTA and CDR2 is FQGNSA. V shed 4 bases, J shed 6 bases, and the junction held 12 bases outside the gene matches. This chain's CDR3 is CASSSWTGVLSDGYTF. The CDR3 coding sequence is TGTGCCAGCAGCTCCTGGACAGGGGTTCTCTCAGATGGCTACACCTTC.

The chain recombines TRBV5-8 with TRBJ1-1, with D possibly matching TRBD1 (5 bases). The CDR3 consists of 15 residues. The germline gives CDR1 SGHTS, CDR2 YDEGEE. V lost 0 bases and J 3 bases, leaving 12 bases between the germline ends. For the CDR3, the DNA is TGTGCCAGCAGCTTGGATTGGAAGGGGTACACTGAAGCTTTCTTT. It specifies CASSLDWKGYTEAFF.

CDR3 protein: CASSLSMGQGSYEQYF. In nucleotides, the CDR3 is TGTGCCAGCAGTTTATCTATGGGACAGGGATCCTACGAGCAGTACTTC. The chain uses TRBV28 and TRBJ2-7, with 9 bases identical to TRBD1. The trim removed 1 base at V and 1 base at J, leaving 5 bases unmatched. The length of the CDR3 is 16 residues. In germline, CDR1 is MDHEN, CDR2 SYDVKM.

This clone was seen a few times. The CDR3 nucleotides are TGCGCCAGCAGAATAACCGGGGAGCTGTTTTTT. This translates into CASRITGELFF. The rearrangement uses TRBV5-1 and TRBJ2-2; D is uncertain. Trimming pared 5 bases from V and 5 bases from J, leaving 4 bases between. This CDR3 comprises 11 residues. Germline V gene data show CDR1 as SGHRS and CDR2 as YFSETQ.

The gene calls are TRBV7-2 and TRBJ2-5; 7 positions match TRBD2. The CDR3 is 14 residues long. V lost 5 bases, J lost 1 base, and 4 bases stayed unmatched. Germline CDR1 reads SGHTA; CDR2 reads FQGNSA. As DNA, the CDR3 is TGTGCCAGCAGCGTGACTAGCAGCCAAGAGACCCAGTACTTC. Its protein is CASSVTSSQETQYF.

This clone has only one observation. The chain's CDR3 is CASSPTMAYGYTF. The DNA for the CDR3 is TGTGCCAGCAGCCCCACCATGGCCTATGGCTACACCTTC. This chain connects TRBV7-2 to TRBJ1-2; D is ambiguous. Germline CDR1 and CDR2: SGHTA and FQGNSA. Trimming pared 5 bases from V and 4 bases from J, leaving 11 bases between. CDR3 length: 13 residues.

This sequence joins TRBV7-6 and TRBJ2-7; TRBD1 might be the D (6 bases). The CDR3 consists of 17 residues. Trimming took off 5 bases at V and 6 bases at J, with 26 bases between the two ends. CDR1 is SGHVS and CDR2 is FNYEAQ in the germline V gene. The DNA for the CDR3 is TGTGCCAGCAGCCCAAACGAGCTGCAGGGACACCTGGGCGAGCAGTACTTC. Translation gives CASSPNELQGHLGEQYF. The whole variable domain, filled in from reference TRBV7-6 and TRBJ2-7, reads GAGVSQSPRYKVTKRGQDVALRCDPISGHVSLYWYRQALGQGPEFLTYFNYEAQQDKSGLPNDRFSAERPEGSISTLTIQRTEQRDSAMYRCASSPNELQGHLGEQYFGPGTRLTVT.

The V gene is TRBV6-2 or TRBV6-3, the J gene TRBJ2-5; no definite D call. The ends were cut back, 2 bases at V and 5 bases at J, with 9 bases in the middle. Germline-derived CDR1 and CDR2 are MNHEY and SVGEGT. The CDR3 runs 13 residues. For the CDR3, the DNA is TGTGCCAGCAGTTACCGGCCGCGGGAGACCCAGTACTTC. This translates into CASSYRPRETQYF.